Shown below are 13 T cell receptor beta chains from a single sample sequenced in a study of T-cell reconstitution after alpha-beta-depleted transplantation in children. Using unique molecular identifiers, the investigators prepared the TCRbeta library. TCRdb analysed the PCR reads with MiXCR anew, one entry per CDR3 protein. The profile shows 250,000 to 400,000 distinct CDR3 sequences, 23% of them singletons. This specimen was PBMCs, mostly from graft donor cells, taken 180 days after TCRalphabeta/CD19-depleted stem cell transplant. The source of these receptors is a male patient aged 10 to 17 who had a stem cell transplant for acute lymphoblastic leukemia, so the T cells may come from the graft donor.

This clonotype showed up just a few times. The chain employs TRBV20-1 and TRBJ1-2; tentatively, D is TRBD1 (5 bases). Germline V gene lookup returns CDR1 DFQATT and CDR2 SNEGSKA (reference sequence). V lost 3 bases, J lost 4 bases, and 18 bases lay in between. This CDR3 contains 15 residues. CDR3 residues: CSARDPGRAAYGYTF. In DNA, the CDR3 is TGCAGTGCTAGGGATCCGGGACGGGCGGCCTATGGCTACACCTTC.

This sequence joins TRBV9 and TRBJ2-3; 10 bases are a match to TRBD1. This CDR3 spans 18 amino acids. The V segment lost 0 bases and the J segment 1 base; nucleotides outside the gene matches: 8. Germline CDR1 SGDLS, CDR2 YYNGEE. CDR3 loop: CASSVAPRDRGRTDTQYF. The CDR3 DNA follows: TGTGCCAGCAGCGTAGCTCCCCGGGACAGGGGTCGCACAGATACGCAGTATTTT.

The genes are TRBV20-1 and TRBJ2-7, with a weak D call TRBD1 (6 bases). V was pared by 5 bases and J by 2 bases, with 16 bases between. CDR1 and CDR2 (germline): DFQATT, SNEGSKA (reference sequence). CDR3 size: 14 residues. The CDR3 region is CSAGWTDPPYEQYF. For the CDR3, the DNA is TGCAGTGCTGGGTGGACAGATCCTCCCTACGAGCAGTACTTC.

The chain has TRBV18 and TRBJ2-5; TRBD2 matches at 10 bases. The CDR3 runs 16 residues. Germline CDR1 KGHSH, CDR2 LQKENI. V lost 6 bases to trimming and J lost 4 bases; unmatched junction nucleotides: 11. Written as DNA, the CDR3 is TGTGCCAGCTCCAGCCCCAGAATAGCGGGAGGAGAGACCCAGTACTTC. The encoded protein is CASSSPRIAGGETQYF. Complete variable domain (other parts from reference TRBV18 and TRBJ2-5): NAGVMQNPRHLVRRRGQEARLRCSPMKGHSHVYWYRQLPEEGLKFMVYLQKENIIDESGMPKERFSAEFPKEGPSILRIQQVVRGDSAAYFCASSSPRIAGGETQYFGPGTRLLVL.

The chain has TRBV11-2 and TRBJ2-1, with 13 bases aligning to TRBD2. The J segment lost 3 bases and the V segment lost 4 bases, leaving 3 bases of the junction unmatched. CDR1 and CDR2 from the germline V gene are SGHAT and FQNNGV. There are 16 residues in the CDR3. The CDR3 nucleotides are TGTGCCAGCAGCTCCCGGACTAGCGGGAGCTACAATGAGCAGTTCTTC. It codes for CASSSRTSGSYNEQFF.

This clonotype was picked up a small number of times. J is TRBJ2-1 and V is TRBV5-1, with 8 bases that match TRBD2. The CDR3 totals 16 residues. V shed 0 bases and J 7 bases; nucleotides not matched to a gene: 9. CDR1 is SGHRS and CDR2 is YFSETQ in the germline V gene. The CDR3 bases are TGCGCCAGCAGCTTGGGGCCGGGACTAGATTTGAATGAGCAGTTCTTC. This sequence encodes CASSLGPGLDLNEQFF.

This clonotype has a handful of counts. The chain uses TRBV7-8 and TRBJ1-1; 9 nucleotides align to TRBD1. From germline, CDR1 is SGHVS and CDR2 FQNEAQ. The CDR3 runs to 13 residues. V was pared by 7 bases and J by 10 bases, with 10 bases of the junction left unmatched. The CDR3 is CASTTTGGRGAFF. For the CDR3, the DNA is TGTGCCAGCACTACCACAGGGGGCCGAGGAGCTTTCTTT.

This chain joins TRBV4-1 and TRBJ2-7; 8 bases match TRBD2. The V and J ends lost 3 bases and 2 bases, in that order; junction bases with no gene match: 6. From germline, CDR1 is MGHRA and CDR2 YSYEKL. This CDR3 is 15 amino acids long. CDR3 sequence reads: CASSQDSGMAYEQYF. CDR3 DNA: TGCGCCAGCAGCCAGGATAGCGGGATGGCCTACGAGCAGTACTTC.

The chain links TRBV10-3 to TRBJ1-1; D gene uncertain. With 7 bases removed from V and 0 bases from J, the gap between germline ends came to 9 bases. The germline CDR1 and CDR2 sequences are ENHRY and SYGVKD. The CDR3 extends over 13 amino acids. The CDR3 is CAIKERMNTEAFF. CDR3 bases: TGTGCCATCAAAGAGAGAATGAACACTGAAGCTTTCTTT.

The DNA of the CDR3 is TGTGCCAGCAGGCTGTGGGATCTCGATGAGCAGTTCTTC. Its translation is CASRLWDLDEQFF. The V call is TRBV12-3 or TRBV12-4, the J call TRBJ2-1; D remains unclear. There are 13 residues in the CDR3. V was trimmed by 6 bases and J by 8 bases, leaving 14 bases between them.

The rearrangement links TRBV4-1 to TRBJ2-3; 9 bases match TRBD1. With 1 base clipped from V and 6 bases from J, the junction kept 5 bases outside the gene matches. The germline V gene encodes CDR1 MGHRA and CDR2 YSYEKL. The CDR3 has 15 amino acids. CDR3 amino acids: CASSQGDRGWDTQYF. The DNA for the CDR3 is TGCGCCAGCAGCCAAGGAGACAGGGGGTGGGATACGCAGTATTTT.

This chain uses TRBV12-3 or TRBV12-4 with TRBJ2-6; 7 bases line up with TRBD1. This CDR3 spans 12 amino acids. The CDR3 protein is CRQGSGANVLTF. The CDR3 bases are TGTAGACAGGGCTCTGGGGCCAACGTCCTGACTTTC.

The CDR3 is CASSLTASGRGEQYF. In DNA form, the CDR3 reads TGTGCCAGCAGTTTAACGGCGAGCGGGAGGGGCGAGCAGTACTTC. The chain carries TRBV12-3 or TRBV12-4 and TRBJ2-7, with TRBD2 identical over 10 bases. The CDR3 contains 15 residues. With V trimmed by 2 bases and J by 6 bases, 7 bases remained unmatched.